These T cell receptor beta chains were read from a single sample in a study of tumor and adjacent non-tumor tissue in lung cancer. TCRdb independently ran MiXCR on the multiplex PCR reads; one entry per CDR3 protein. This sample has some 51,000 distinct CDR3 sequences, with less than 70% found just once. Sequenced material: distant non-tumor lung tissue. These receptors all stem from a woman in her 70s with non-small cell lung cancer. Both conserved end residues are trimmed from each CDR3. Clone size is not always given. Where it is, it says once, few, many or a class for expanded clones.

NA,TRBJ2-1,TRBV14,ASSQELTRPNEQL
many,TRBJ1-2,TRBV10-3,AITGAGPGGYT
few,TRBJ2-1,TRBV29-1,STDGTYDEQF
few,TRBJ2-3,TRBV6-1,ASRGNRDMGDTQY
many,TRBJ1-1,TRBV7-8,ASSPINQIGQGFRRTEAF
NA,TRBJ2-7,TRBV12-3/TRBV12-4,ASNLTSGTVYEQY
once,TRBJ2-5,TRBV29-1,SVGVGPRGTQY
NA,TRBJ2-1,TRBV29-1,SAGADNEQF
NA,TRBJ2-2,TRBV9,ASSFSSTGGELF
NA,TRBJ2-3,TRBV5-1,ASSRTGGSTDTHY
NA,TRBJ2-1,TRBV24-1,ATSPTSGVGGYNEQF
NA,TRBJ2-7,TRBV20-1,SARPLISRYEQY
NA,TRBJ2-3,TRBV29-1,SLKEGNCSSIDTQY
NA,TRBJ2-3,TRBV12-3/TRBV12-4,ACNLLNTDTQY
once,TRBJ1-5,TRBV28,AINRSNQPQH
NA,TRBJ2-3,TRBV5-1,ASSFTGQGISTDTQY
NA,TRBJ2-2,TRBV7-3,ASRLAGETGELF
NA,TRBJ2-3,TRBV6-1,ASTAGVTTDTQY
NA,TRBJ2-1,TRBV6-6,TSSAYREGSHNEQF
many,TRBJ1-5,TRBV6-5,ASSYEQSNQPQH
NA,TRBJ2-2,TRBV4-2,ASNQGVSVTTGEPF
few,TRBJ1-1,TRBV5-1,ASNFSMNTEAF
medium-sized,TRBJ1-1,TRBV6-1,ASTRGRNTEAF
NA,TRBJ2-1,TRBV5-4,ASNPSSGANLGNEHF
few,TRBJ2-3,TRBV29-1,SVELGTLIDTQY
NA,TRBJ2-3,TRBV11-2,ASSVDVLSTDKQY
NA,TRBJ2-5,TRBV2,ANGQDHQETQY
few,TRBJ2-1,TRBV20-1,SAGNEQF
NA,TRBJ2-1,TRBV28,ASSSTSGDQSSYNEQS
NA,TRBJ1-2,TRBV29-1,SVGDGENNGYT
NA,TRBJ1-1,TRBV11-1,ASIHRTAPNTEAF
many,TRBJ1-5,TRBV30,AWSKDSNQPQH
NA,TRBJ1-5,TRBV4-1,ARSQTGQSNQGQH
NA,TRBJ2-4,TRBV6-2/TRBV6-3,TGSRHRTGAKNIQY
NA,TRBJ1-3,TRBV20-1,SARDTHSSSGYTIY
NA,TRBJ2-5,TRBV12-3/TRBV12-4,ASSRRRYQETRY
NA,TRBJ2-1,TRBV11-2,ASIKGTSGSPPDVTNEQF
NA,TRBJ2-1,TRBV4-2,ASRQAAGGGEQL
many,TRBJ2-1,TRBV12-3/TRBV12-4,ASSLSENDEQF
NA,TRBJ2-2,TRBV6-2/TRBV6-3,ASSYPLVEQETDGELF
once,TRBJ1-1,TRBV6-5,ASSYLGQMDTEAF
few,TRBJ2-2,TRBV4-2,ASSQDWTTNTGELF
NA,TRBJ1-1,TRBV2,ASRRTGPTNTEAF
NA,TRBJ2-7,TRBV29-1,NVDKYRPGLDSEQY
NA,TRBJ1-1,TRBV4-2,ARSPDRSNTEAF
few,TRBJ2-5,TRBV24-1,ATSATANQETQY
NA,TRBJ2-2,TRBV19,VSSASGSNTGELF
NA,TRBJ2-3,TRBV6-2/TRBV6-3,ASSLGSRTYTQY